The TCR beta chain described here comes from a study of T cell changes during pregnancy in multiple sclerosis. Profiling relied on immunoSEQ multiplex PCR, and the TCRdb table lists in-frame clones only, not all of them. The profile shows 75,000 to 95,000 clones, more than 85% of them singletons. The germline gives CDR1 SNHLY, CDR2 FYNNEI. The CDR3 extends over 20 amino acids. V lost 1 base and J lost 2; bases outside the gene matches: 17. J is TRBJ1-5 and V is TRBV2, with 7 bases that match TRBD1. The receptor comes from a female donor with multiple sclerosis, enrolled in a pregnancy study. The source was peripheral blood, collected in the first trimester of pregnancy. The CDR3 loop reads CASSEDLAGGLMVGNQPQHF. In DNA form, the CDR3 reads TGTGCCAGCAGTGAAGATCTGGCAGGGGGTTTGATGGTGGGCAATCAGCCCCAGCATTTT.